The 32 T cell receptor beta chains below come from one sample, sequenced in a study of shared clonotypes between healthy human individuals. Only CD45RO-negative cells positively selected for CCR7 counted as naive CD8 cells, so terminally differentiated effector memory CD45RA+ cells were excluded. Repertoires were generated with immunoSEQ multiplex PCR, while TCRdb's copy carries only in-frame clones and drops some. The data hold almost 700,000 clones, with just over 90% observed a single time. What was sequenced was naive CD8+ T cells sorted from blood. The receptors were sampled from a man aged 30-40 years in good health.

This sequence joins TRBV4-1 and TRBJ2-1; 9 positions match TRBD2. V was clipped by 4 bases and J by 8 bases; unmatched bases: 9. This CDR3 has 15 amino acids. The germline V gene has CDR1 MGHRA and CDR2 YSYEKL. CDR3 sequence reads: CASSPLGLARDEQFF. CDR3 in DNA: TGCGCCAGCAGCCCCCTGGGACTAGCTCGAGATGAGCAGTTCTTC.

Worth noting for this clone: A junction boundary mismatches the germline segment, possibly from a read error. The chain uses TRBV7-2 and TRBJ2-7; 12 bases agree with TRBD1. The CDR3 is 15 residues long. In germline, CDR1 is SGHTA, CDR2 FQGNSA. Here the CDR3 reads CASSKGTGGGYEQYF. The CDR3 DNA reads as TGTGCTAGCAGCAAAGGGACAGGGGGCGGTTACGAGCAGTACTTC.

The rearrangement joins TRBV9 to TRBJ2-2; no definite D call. The CDR3 is 17 amino acids. V was clipped by 1 base and J by 0 bases, with 13 bases between them. In germline, CDR1 is SGDLS, CDR2 YYNGEE. As DNA, the CDR3 is TGTGCCAGCAGCGTAAAGGGAACGATGACGAACACCGGGGAGCTGTTTTTT. Its protein is CASSVKGTMTNTGELFF.

This chain links TRBV6-6 with TRBJ2-7; 8 bases align to TRBD1. Trimming took 5 bases from V and 1 from J; bases not matched to a gene: 7. The CDR3 extends over 15 amino acids. Germline V gene sequence: CDR1 MNHNY, CDR2 SVGAGI (reference sequence). The CDR3 DNA follows: TGTGCCAGCAGTCCCAGGCAGGGGGCGTCCTACGAGCAGTACTTC. Amino acid sequence: CASSPRQGASYEQYF.

The chain joins TRBV4-3 to TRBJ2-7; weak D call: TRBD2 (5 bases). V was pared by 4 bases and J by 3 bases, with 16 bases between. This CDR3 comprises 15 residues. Germline V gene data show CDR1 as LGHNA and CDR2 as YSLEER. The CDR3 bases are TGCGCCAGCAGCCTAGGTCAACTGGCGGGCTACGAGCAGTACTTC. Protein product: CASSLGQLAGYEQYF.

This clone was counted between two and nine times. The DNA for the CDR3 is TGTGCCATTTGGGGGAGCTCCTACGAGCAGTACTTC. It translates to CAIWGSSYEQYF. The rearrangement links TRBV2 to TRBJ2-7; possibly TRBD1 or TRBD2 for D (5 bases each). CDR1 is SNHLY and CDR2 is FYNNEI in the germline V gene. The CDR3 covers 12 residues. Trimming took 10 bases from V and 0 from J, leaving 10 bases between them.

The J gene is TRBJ2-5, the V gene TRBV2; 9 nucleotides line up with TRBD1. J gave up 4 bases and V 5 bases, and 2 bases lay outside the gene matches. CDR1 and CDR2 from the germline V gene are SNHLY and FYNNEI. This CDR3 contains 13 residues. The CDR3 reads CASSNRGPETQYF. The CDR3 nucleotides read TGTGCCAGCAGTAACAGGGGGCCAGAGACCCAGTACTTC.

This chain connects TRBV11-2 to TRBJ2-7; a possible D gene is TRBD2 (6 bases). Trimming cost V 2 bases and J 4 bases, with 15 bases left between them. The CDR3 contains 15 residues. Germline loops: CDR1 SGHAT, CDR2 FQNNGV. Here the CDR3 reads CASSLSPTGGYEQYF. In DNA, the CDR3 is TGTGCCAGCAGCTTATCCCCGACCGGGGGATACGAGCAGTACTTC.

The chain links TRBV27 to TRBJ2-1, with 7 bases fitting TRBD1. Looked up from germline, CDR1 is MNHEY and CDR2 is SMNVEV (reference sequence). The CDR3 length is 15 residues. The ends lost 3 bases at V and 7 bases at J; junction bases unmatched: 9. The CDR3 DNA follows: TGTGCCAGCAGTTTCGGCAGGGGGTACTTGAATGAGCAGTTCTTC. Protein sequence: CASSFGRGYLNEQFF.

The chain links TRBV10-3 to TRBJ1-1, with TRBD1 as a possible D gene (5 bases). The germline gives CDR1 ENHRY, CDR2 SYGVKD. V was clipped by 0 bases and J by 6 bases, with 5 bases between them. This CDR3 comprises 12 residues. The CDR3 here is CAISESRAEAFF. In nucleotides, the CDR3 is TGTGCCATCAGTGAGTCCAGGGCTGAAGCTTTCTTT.

The chain is built from TRBV27 and TRBJ2-1; 9 nucleotides agree with TRBD1. The trim removed 4 bases at V and 6 bases at J, leaving 13 bases unmatched. Germline assignment: CDR1 MNHEY and CDR2 SMNVEV (reference sequence). The CDR3 covers 17 residues. Here the CDR3 reads CASSSQFRTGERNEQFF. CDR3 sequence (DNA): TGTGCCAGCAGTTCCCAATTTCGGACAGGGGAACGCAATGAGCAGTTCTTC.

This sequence joins TRBV2 and TRBJ1-2; tentatively, D is TRBD1 (5 bases). V lost 7 bases and J lost 8, with 26 bases in between. This CDR3 comprises 16 residues. Germline V lookup: CDR1 SNHLY, CDR2 FYNNEI. CDR3 DNA sequence: TGTGCCAGCATTGGGGGGGGAAGCCGGTACGCTGGAGGCTACACCTTC. It codes for CASIGGGSRYAGGYTF. Complete variable domain (other parts from reference TRBV2 and TRBJ1-2): EPEVTQTPSHQVTQMGQEVILRCVPISNHLYFYWYRQILGQKVEFLVSFYNNEISEKSEIFDDQFSVERPDGSNFTLKIRSTKLEDSAMYFCASIGGGSRYAGGYTFGSGTRLTVV.

The chain recombines TRBV4-1 with TRBJ1-1; 7 bases are a match to TRBD1. Germline CDR1 MGHRA, CDR2 YSYEKL. After removal of 3 bases from V and 10 bases from J, the junction contained 5 bases not matched to a gene. This CDR3 comprises 12 residues. In DNA, the CDR3 is TGCGCCAGCAGCCAGCAAAACAGGGGAGCTTTCTTT. It encodes CASSQQNRGAFF.

The chain has TRBV9 and TRBJ2-5, with 7 bases identical to TRBD1. The junction had 8 bases not matched to a gene; V was cut back by 4 bases and J by 2 bases. This CDR3 contains 15 residues. Germline assignment: CDR1 SGDLS and CDR2 YYNGEE. The CDR3 DNA sequence: TGTGCCAGCAGCACCGGGACAGCGACACAAGAGACCCAGTACTTC. Translation: CASSTGTATQETQYF.

This sequence joins TRBV11-1 and TRBJ2-7, with TRBD2 as a possible D gene (6 bases). V was pared by 7 bases and J by 4 bases, with 20 bases between. The V gene's germline CDR1 is SGHAT and CDR2 FQDESV (reference sequence). The CDR3 spans 15 residues. The CDR3 DNA sequence: TGTGCCAGCAAAGCGGGCGGGACGGGTATGTACGAGCAGTACTTC. It yields the protein CASKAGGTGMYEQYF.

The chain combines TRBV28 with TRBJ2-4; D gene unclear. This CDR3 spans 13 amino acids. V lost 2 bases and J lost 5, with 7 bases in between. Germline V gene lookup returns CDR1 MDHEN and CDR2 SYDVKM. DNA for the CDR3: TGTGCCAGCAGTTTACAGATAGAAAACATTCAGTACTTC. Translated, it gives CASSLQIENIQYF.

The sample holds a few counts of this clone. This rearrangement joins TRBV6-5 to TRBJ2-7; TRBD1 or TRBD2 may be the D gene (5 bases each). Trimming cost V 4 bases and J 7 bases, with 14 bases left between them. Looked up from germline, CDR1 is MNHEY and CDR2 is SVGAGI. CDR3 length equals 13 residues. The CDR3 loop reads CASSLGPWGEQYF. For the CDR3, the DNA is TGTGCCAGCAGTTTGGGACCTTGGGGGGAGCAGTACTTC.

The J gene is TRBJ2-7, the V gene TRBV28; TRBD2 might be the D (6 bases). This CDR3 has 15 amino acids. Germline CDR1 MDHEN, CDR2 SYDVKM. V was shortened by 5 bases and J by 7 bases, with 21 bases between the two germline ends. The CDR3 sequence: CASSAPTGEGSEQYF. The CDR3 bases are TGTGCCAGCAGTGCCCCCACGGGGGAAGGATCAGAGCAGTACTTC.

The rearrangement links TRBV28 to TRBJ1-5, with TRBD1 matching 8 bases. The germline gives CDR1 MDHEN, CDR2 SYDVKM. This CDR3 spans 19 amino acids. With 4 bases clipped from V and 1 base from J, the junction kept 15 bases outside the gene matches. This CDR3 is CASSSPKDRDVRSNQPQHF. The CDR3 DNA is TGTGCCAGCAGTTCTCCTAAGGACAGGGATGTTAGGAGCAATCAGCCCCAGCATTTT.

The genes are TRBV29-1 and TRBJ2-7; the D is unclear. CDR3 length: 14 amino acids. Germline V gene sequence: CDR1 SQVTM, CDR2 ANQGSEA. Trimming removed 5 bases from V and 3 bases from J, with 17 bases in between. CDR3 in amino acids: CSVRFAQNFYEQYF. The CDR3 region has the DNA TGCAGCGTTCGGTTCGCGCAGAACTTCTACGAGCAGTACTTC.

This clone was recorded once. Other DNA sequences in the same sample also yield this CDR3. The chain recombines TRBV9 with TRBJ2-7, with D unclear. The germline V gene encodes CDR1 SGDLS and CDR2 YYNGEE. The CDR3 covers 13 residues. Trimming left V 0 bases short and J 3 bases short, with 7 bases between. As DNA, the CDR3 is TGTGCCAGCAGCGTAGTCCCGGGCTACGAGCAGTACTTC. Its protein product is CASSVVPGYEQYF.

The V and J genes are TRBV19 and TRBJ2-5; D might be TRBD2 (6 bases). Trimming removed 5 bases at V and 2 bases at J, with 18 bases between. The CDR3 length is 16 residues. Germline V gene sequence: CDR1 LNHDA, CDR2 SQIVND (reference sequence). CDR3 loop: CASSRDLPSLQETQYF. The DNA for the CDR3 is TGTGCCAGTAGTCGGGACTTGCCAAGCCTACAAGAGACCCAGTACTTC.

The count of this clone is one. As DNA, the CDR3 is TGCGCCAGCAGCCAAGATGGGGGCCAGGGGACCCTTTACGAGCAGTACTTC. It yields the protein CASSQDGGQGTLYEQYF. The chain recombines TRBV4-1 with TRBJ2-7; tentative D call: TRBD1 (6 bases). Germline V gives CDR1 MGHRA, CDR2 YSYEKL. CDR3 length: 17 amino acids. The V and J ends lost 0 bases and 4 bases respectively, with 19 bases between them.

This clone was seen a single time. CDR3: CASSYVGTARNIEAFF. CDR3 coding DNA: TGTGCCAGCAGTTACGTCGGGACAGCTAGAAATATTGAAGCTTTCTTT. This chain connects TRBV5-4 to TRBJ1-1; 7 positions match TRBD1. The CDR3 loop spans 16 amino acids. Germline CDR1 reads SGHNT; CDR2 reads YYREEE (reference sequence). V trimming: 5 bases; J trimming: 7 bases; junction bases outside the gene matches: 17.

The CDR3 DNA follows: TGTGCCAGCAGCTCCTGGACGACAGGGGATCAAGAGACCCAGTACTTC. Translation: CASSSWTTGDQETQYF. The V and J genes are TRBV5-4 and TRBJ2-5, with 8 nucleotides matching TRBD1. The CDR3 spans 16 residues. Per germline, CDR1 SGHNT and CDR2 YYREEE (reference sequence). The junction had 9 bases not matched to a gene; V was cut back by 3 bases and J by 2 bases. The whole variable domain, filled in from reference TRBV5-4 and TRBJ2-5, reads ETGVTQSPTHLIKTRGQQVTLRCSSQSGHNTVSWYQQALGQGPQFIFQYYREEENGRGNFPPRFSGLQFPNYSSELNVNALELDDSALYLCASSSWTTGDQETQYFGPGTRLLVL.

This clone has just one count. The chain recombines TRBV27 with TRBJ2-3; no definite D call. V was clipped by 5 bases and J by 4 bases, with 10 bases between them. This CDR3 comprises 13 residues. CDR1 and CDR2 (germline): MNHEY, SMNVEV (reference sequence). The CDR3 region is CASSAREADTQYF. CDR3 DNA sequence: TGTGCCAGCAGTGCCAGAGAAGCAGATACGCAGTATTTT.

The chain carries TRBV7-9 and TRBJ2-2, with D perhaps TRBD1 or TRBD2 (7 bases each). V gave up 7 bases and J gave up 0 bases, with 18 bases separating them. The CDR3 runs 17 residues. Germline lookup yields CDR1 SEHNR and CDR2 FQNEAQ (reference sequence). In DNA form, the CDR3 reads TGTGCCAGCACCGGAGGGAGGGGGACAGCGAACACCGGGGAGCTGTTTTTT. Its translation is CASTGGRGTANTGELFF.

This chain connects TRBV6-6 to TRBJ2-3; D is unclear. Germline CDR1 reads MNHNY; CDR2 reads SVGAGI (reference sequence). V lost 2 bases to trimming and J lost 4 bases, with 4 bases between them. The CDR3 extends over 12 amino acids. The CDR3 region is CASSYGSDTQYF. DNA for the CDR3: TGTGCCAGCAGTTACGGCTCAGATACGCAGTATTTT.

The CDR3 here is CASSKQGPVYEQYF. The CDR3 DNA follows: TGTGCCAGCAGCAAACAGGGCCCCGTCTACGAGCAGTACTTC. The chain carries TRBV7-8 and TRBJ2-7, with a tentative D call TRBD1 (6 bases). The CDR3 has 14 amino acids. Germline loops: CDR1 SGHVS, CDR2 FQNEAQ. V was cut by 5 bases and J by 3 bases, with 14 bases left in between.

This chain uses TRBV7-9 with TRBJ1-2; 10 nucleotides agree with TRBD1. Germline V gene data show CDR1 as SEHNR and CDR2 as FQNEAQ (reference sequence). The length of the CDR3 is 14 residues. Unmatched junction bases numbered 3, after V lost 5 bases and J lost 3 bases. In DNA, the CDR3 is TGTGCCAGCAGCATGACAGGGGGCGACTATGGCTACACCTTC. It yields the protein CASSMTGGDYGYTF. Filled out from reference TRBV7-9 and TRBJ1-2, the complete variable domain reads DTGVSQNPRHKITKRGQNVTFRCDPISEHNRLYWYRQTLGQGPEFLTYFQNEAQLEKSRLLSDRFSAERPKGSFSTLEIQRTEQGDSAMYLCASSMTGGDYGYTFGSGTRLTVV.

The chain couples TRBV9 to TRBJ2-1, with a tentative D call TRBD2 (5 bases). Trimming removed 4 bases from V and 9 bases from J, with 14 bases in between. The CDR3 runs to 13 residues. Germline loops: CDR1 SGDLS, CDR2 YYNGEE. The CDR3 reads CASSPARRAEQFF. The CDR3 DNA reads as TGTGCCAGCAGCCCAGCCCGGCGGGCTGAGCAGTTCTTC.

This clone has more than one count but fewer than ten. The chain couples TRBV2 to TRBJ1-1, with 8 bases fitting TRBD1. The V gene end was trimmed by 0 bases and the J gene end by 4 bases; junction bases not matched to a gene: 4. This CDR3 is 15 amino acids long. The germline gives CDR1 SNHLY, CDR2 FYNNEI. The CDR3 DNA is TGTGCCAGCAGTGAAGCGCAGCAGGGGGCCACTGAAGCTTTCTTT. It encodes CASSEAQQGATEAFF.